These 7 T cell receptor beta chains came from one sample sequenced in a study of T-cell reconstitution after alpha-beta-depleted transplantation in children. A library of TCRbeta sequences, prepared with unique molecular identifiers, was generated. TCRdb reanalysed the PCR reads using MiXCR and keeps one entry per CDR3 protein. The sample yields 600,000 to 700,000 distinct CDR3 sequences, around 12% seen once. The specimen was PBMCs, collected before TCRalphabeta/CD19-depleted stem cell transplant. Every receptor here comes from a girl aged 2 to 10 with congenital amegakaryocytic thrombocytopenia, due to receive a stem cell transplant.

CDR3 coding DNA: TGTGCCAGCAGCCCAAACAGGGGCAGTCTCCAAACTCCGTTCTTC. Its translation is CASSPNRGSLQTPFF. V is TRBV12-3 or TRBV12-4 and J is TRBJ2-1; 7 nucleotides agree with TRBD1. Unmatched junction bases numbered 20, after V lost 6 bases and J lost 15 bases. The CDR3 is 15 amino acids.

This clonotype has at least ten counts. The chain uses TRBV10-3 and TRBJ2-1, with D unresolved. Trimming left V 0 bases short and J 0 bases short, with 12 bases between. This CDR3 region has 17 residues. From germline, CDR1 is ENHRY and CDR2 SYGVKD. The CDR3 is CAISESIPISSYNEQFF. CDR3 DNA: TGTGCCATCAGTGAGTCGATTCCAATTAGCTCCTACAATGAGCAGTTCTTC.

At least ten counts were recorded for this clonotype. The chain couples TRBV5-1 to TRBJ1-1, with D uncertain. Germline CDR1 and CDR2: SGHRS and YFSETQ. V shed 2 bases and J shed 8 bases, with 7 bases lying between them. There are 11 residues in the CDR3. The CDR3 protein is CASSFGREAFF. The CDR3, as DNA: TGCGCCAGCAGCTTCGGAAGAGAAGCTTTCTTT.

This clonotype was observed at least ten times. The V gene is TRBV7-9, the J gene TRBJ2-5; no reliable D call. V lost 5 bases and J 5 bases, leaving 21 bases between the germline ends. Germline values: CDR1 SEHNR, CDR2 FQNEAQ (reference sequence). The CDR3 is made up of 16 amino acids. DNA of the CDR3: TGTGCCAGCAGCAAATTTCTAGAGGCGCAGTGGGAGACCCAGTACTTC. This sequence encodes CASSKFLEAQWETQYF. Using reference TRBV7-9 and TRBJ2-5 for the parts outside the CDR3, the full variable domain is DTGVSQNPRHKITKRGQNVTFRCDPISEHNRLYWYRQTLGQGPEFLTYFQNEAQLEKSRLLSDRFSAERPKGSFSTLEIQRTEQGDSAMYLCASSKFLEAQWETQYFGPGTRLLVL.

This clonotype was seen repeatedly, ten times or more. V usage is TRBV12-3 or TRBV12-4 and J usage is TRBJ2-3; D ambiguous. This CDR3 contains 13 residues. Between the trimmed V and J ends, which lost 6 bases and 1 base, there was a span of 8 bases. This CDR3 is CASRWGRTDTQYF. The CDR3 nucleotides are TGTGCCAGCAGATGGGGTCGCACAGATACGCAGTATTTT.

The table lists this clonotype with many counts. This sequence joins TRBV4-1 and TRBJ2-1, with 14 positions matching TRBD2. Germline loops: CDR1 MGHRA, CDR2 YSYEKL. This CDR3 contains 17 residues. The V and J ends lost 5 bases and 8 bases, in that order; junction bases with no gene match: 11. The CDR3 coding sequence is TGCGCCAGCAGCTCCCGGACTAGCGGGAGGAGAAACGATGAGCAGTTCTTC. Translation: CASSSRTSGRRNDEQFF.

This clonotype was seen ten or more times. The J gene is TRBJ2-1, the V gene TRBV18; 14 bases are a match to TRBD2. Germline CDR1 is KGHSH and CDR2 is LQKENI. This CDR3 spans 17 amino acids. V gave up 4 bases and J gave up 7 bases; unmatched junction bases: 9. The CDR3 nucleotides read TGTGCCAGCTCACTGGGACCCGGGACTAGCGGGGGTAATGAGCAGTTCTTC. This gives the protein CASSLGPGTSGGNEQFF.